Listed below are T cell receptor beta chains from one sample, sequenced in a study of T cell responses to AZD1222 COVID-19 vaccine. Here immunoSEQ multiplex PCR was the method, and the copy in TCRdb shows in-frame clones only, minus some. The data hold around 110,000 clones, with 80% to 95% observed a single time. Sequenced here: peripheral blood, sampled 28 days after the second AZD1222 dose. The origin of the receptors is an adult who received the AZD1222 COVID-19 vaccine. The CDR3 runs from the conserved cysteine through the conserved F or W. A D gene is named only where the DNA matches it firmly. The size entry is marked missing in some rows and otherwise reads once, few, many or a size class.

V	D	J	size	CDR3	DNA
TRBV7-2	.	TRBJ1-5	.	CASSSPMQPQHF	TGTGCCAGCAGCTCGCCTATGCAGCCCCAGCATTTT
TRBV7-2	TRBD2	TRBJ2-1	once	CASSPYPPSGGLDNEQFF	TGTGCCAGCAGCCCATACCCCCCCAGCGGGGGGCTGGACAATGAGCAGTTCTTC
TRBV18	.	TRBJ1-1	.	CASSPNIPFSEAFF	TGTGCCAGCTCACCAAATATCCCCTTCTCTGAAGCTTTCTTT
TRBV5-1	TRBD1	TRBJ2-3	.	CASSLGNRDRATDTQYF	TGCGCCAGCAGCTTGGGGAACCGGGACAGGGCCACAGATACGCAGTATTTT
TRBV5-6	.	TRBJ1-1	.	CASSSYSGGKGAFF	TGTGCCAGCAGCAGCTATAGCGGGGGGAAAGGAGCTTTCTTT
TRBV7-9	TRBD1	TRBJ2-1	.	CASRGQGSYNEQFF	TGTGCCAGCCGGGGACAGGGATCCTACAATGAGCAGTTCTTC
TRBV5-5	TRBD2	TRBJ2-5	.	CASSTIAGARETQYF	TGTGCCAGCAGCACTATAGCGGGGGCCAGGGAGACCCAGTACTTC
TRBV12-3/TRBV12-4	.	TRBJ1-3	.	CASSTLGGNTIYF	TGTGCCAGCAGCACCTTGGGGGGAAACACCATATATTTT
TRBV9	.	TRBJ2-6	.	CASSVAPGYGANVLTF	TGTGCCAGCAGCGTAGCTCCGGGATACGGGGCCAACGTCCTGACTTTC
TRBV19	.	TRBJ1-2	.	CASTQDRKNYGYTF	TGTGCCAGTACGCAGGACAGAAAAAACTATGGCTACACCTTC
TRBV9	.	TRBJ2-3	.	CASSLTDWRSNTQYF	TGTGCCAGCAGCCTCACGGACTGGCGGAGCAATACGCAGTATTTT
TRBV29-1	.	TRBJ1-2	.	CSVDTGQYGYTF	TGCAGCGTTGATACAGGACAATATGGCTACACCTTC
TRBV11-2	.	TRBJ1-3	.	CATDGGNTIYF	TGTGCCACCGACGGAGGAAACACCATATATTTT
TRBV24-1	.	TRBJ1-5	few	CATSGSHWQPQHF	TGTGCCACCAGTGGTTCCCACTGGCAGCCCCAGCATTTT
TRBV7-2	.	TRBJ2-3	once	CASSFGQGRDTQYF	TGTGCCAGCAGCTTCGGGCAGGGCAGGGATACGCAGTATTTT
TRBV18	.	TRBJ1-3	.	CASSPDQGSGNTIYF	TGTGCCAGCTCACCGGACCAGGGGTCGGGAAACACCATATATTTT
TRBV9	.	TRBJ1-1	.	CASSVAGDRSEGAFF	TGTGCCAGCAGCGTAGCCGGAGACAGGTCAGAGGGAGCTTTCTTT
TRBV7-3	TRBD2	TRBJ2-6	.	CASSPGTSGVFGANVLTF	TGTGCCAGCAGCCCCGGGACTAGCGGGGTATTCGGGGCCAACGTCCTGACTTTC
TRBV9	TRBD2	TRBJ2-3	once	CASSARGGKRADTQYF	TGTGCCAGCAGCGCCCGCGGGGGGAAGAGGGCAGATACGCAGTATTTT
TRBV9	.	TRBJ1-1	.	CASSVGAGANTEAFF	TGTGCCAGCAGCGTAGGAGCAGGGGCGAACACTGAAGCTTTCTTT
TRBV5-1	.	TRBJ2-3	.	CASTLDSSTDTQYF	TGCGCCAGCACCTTAGATTCTAGCACAGATACGCAGTATTTT
TRBV5-1	.	TRBJ2-3	.	CASSKNPATGTDTQYF	TGCGCCAGCAGCAAAAACCCCGCCACAGGCACAGATACGCAGTATTTT
TRBV27	.	TRBJ1-6	.	CASSFGSSYNSPLHF	TGTGCCAGCAGTTTCGGAAGCTCCTATAATTCACCCCTCCACTTT
TRBV30	.	TRBJ1-1	.	CAWSENMNTEAFF	TGTGCCTGGAGTGAAAATATGAACACTGAAGCTTTCTTT
TRBV5-5	.	TRBJ2-7	few	CASSWLYEQYF	TGTGCCAGCAGCTGGTTATACGAGCAGTACTTC
TRBV2	.	TRBJ1-1	.	CASSPGTLPEAFF	TGTGCCAGCAGCCCCGGGACACTTCCTGAAGCTTTCTTT
TRBV9	.	TRBJ1-5	.	CASSVGDTPNQPQHF	TGTGCCAGCAGCGTAGGGGACACTCCCAATCAGCCCCAGCATTTT
TRBV27	TRBD1	TRBJ1-4	.	CASGRQGGFEKLFF	TGTGCCAGCGGACGACAGGGAGGTTTTGAAAAACTGTTTTTT
TRBV2	.	TRBJ1-5	.	CASRTGQRQPQHF	TGTGCCAGCAGAACAGGGCAGCGCCAGCCCCAGCATTTT
TRBV10-1	TRBD2	TRBJ2-1	.	CASSGFSGGASYNEQFF	TGCGCCAGCAGTGGGTTTAGCGGGGGGGCCTCCTACAATGAGCAGTTCTTC
TRBV5-1	.	TRBJ2-7	.	CASSLLTDHPSYEQYF	TGCGCCAGCAGCCTATTGACAGATCACCCCTCCTACGAGCAGTACTTC
TRBV15	.	TRBJ2-3	.	CATSRDPDSADTQYF	TGTGCCACCAGCAGAGATCCCGACAGCGCAGATACGCAGTATTTT
TRBV11-3	.	TRBJ2-5	.	CASSLIGTPETQYF	TGTGCCAGCAGCCTTATCGGGACTCCAGAGACCCAGTACTTC
TRBV7-8	.	TRBJ2-1	.	CASSLAGGQQYNEQFF	TGTGCCAGCAGCTTAGCGGGCGGACAGCAATACAATGAGCAGTTCTTC
TRBV24-1	TRBD1	TRBJ1-2	.	CATSAPGQVGGYTF	TGTGCCACCAGTGCTCCGGGACAGGTGGGTGGCTACACCTTC
TRBV4-1	TRBD1	TRBJ1-6	.	CASSQAGMRLTGWSSPLHF	TGCGCCAGCAGCCAAGCTGGTATGAGGTTGACAGGGTGGTCTTCACCCCTCCACTTT
TRBV7-9	.	TRBJ1-1	.	CASSHGRQTEAFF	TGTGCCAGCAGCCATGGTCGGCAGACTGAAGCTTTCTTT
TRBV13	.	TRBJ2-3	.	CASSLGFPSDTQYF	TGTGCCAGCAGCTTAGGGTTCCCCTCAGATACGCAGTATTTT
TRBV9	TRBD2	TRBJ2-3	.	CASSAPLAGVDTDTQYF	TGTGCCAGCAGCGCCCCTCTAGCGGGGGTTGACACAGATACGCAGTATTTT
TRBV18	TRBD1	TRBJ1-6	.	CASSDLDRGPYNSPLHF	TGTGCCAGCTCGGACCTGGACAGGGGACCTTATAATTCACCCCTCCACTTT
TRBV7-8	.	TRBJ1-2	.	CASSLDNREVAGGYTF	TGTGCCAGCAGCTTAGACAACAGGGAAGTGGCAGGAGGCTACACCTTC
TRBV5-4	.	TRBJ2-5	.	CASSLPSETQYF	TGTGCCAGCAGCTTGCCTTCGGAGACCCAGTACTTC
TRBV5-1	TRBD1	TRBJ1-4	.	CASSEGARGVNEKLFF	TGCGCCAGCAGCGAGGGGGCGAGAGGGGTTAATGAAAAACTGTTTTTT
TRBV9	.	TRBJ1-6	.	CASSHPAGGTLNSPLHF	TGTGCCAGCAGCCACCCCGCGGGAGGGACACTTAATTCACCCCTCCACTTT
TRBV5-4	.	TRBJ2-2	.	CASSLQGTNTGELFF	TGTGCCAGCAGCCTCCAGGGAACGAACACCGGGGAGCTGTTTTTT
TRBV5-1	TRBD1	TRBJ1-4	.	CASSPAANRGWGEKLFF	TGCGCCAGCAGCCCGGCGGCGAACAGGGGGTGGGGTGAAAAACTGTTTTTT
TRBV27	TRBD2	TRBJ2-5	.	CASSFQAGIQETQYF	TGTGCCAGCAGTTTCCAAGCGGGGATACAAGAGACCCAGTACTTC
TRBV4-3	.	TRBJ1-1	.	CASSQGFETTLGAFF	TGCGCCAGCAGCCAAGGTTTCGAGACAACTTTAGGAGCTTTCTTT
TRBV7-2	.	TRBJ1-1	.	CASSSLEITEAFF	TGTGCCAGCAGCTCCTTAGAAATCACTGAAGCTTTCTTT
TRBV11-2	.	TRBJ1-3	.	CASSLAGNTIYF	TGTGCCAGCAGCCTCGCCGGAAACACCATATATTTT
TRBV11-3	TRBD1	TRBJ1-1	.	CASSLRGHPEAFF	TGTGCCAGCAGCTTAAGGGGGCACCCTGAAGCTTTCTTT
TRBV5-4	.	TRBJ1-5	.	CASSFGGGTTNQPQHF	TGTGCCAGCAGCTTCGGTGGTGGCACCACCAATCAGCCCCAGCATTTT
TRBV6-2/TRBV6-3	TRBD1	TRBJ2-2	.	CASSRQGETGELFF	TGTGCCAGCAGCCGACAGGGGGAGACCGGGGAGCTGTTTTTT
TRBV15	.	TRBJ2-5	.	CATSGQIQETQYF	TGTGCCACCAGCGGACAAATCCAAGAGACCCAGTACTTC
TRBV11-2	.	TRBJ1-4	.	CASSGQLTAEKLFF	TGTGCCAGCAGCGGACAGTTAACGGCTGAAAAACTGTTTTTT